What follows describes a single TCR beta chain. The antigen is not known. The record originates from a study of chemoradiotherapy in HPV16-positive cancers. Study overall: Candidate HPV-specific clones and shared TCR motifs came from a couple of HPV16-positive patients.

Study-level points and caveats: During treatment, candidate HPV-specific clones and E7-related motifs expanded in tumor. The functional HPV-specific definition rests on just a couple of HPV16-positive patients. In HPV16-positive patients, HPV-responsive T-cell expansion tracked better recurrence-free survival.

The repertoire was sequenced with immunoSEQ multiplex PCR; TCRdb's copy has only in-frame clones and lacks some. This table has about 10,000 clones, more than 70% appearing once. This CDR3 contains 13 residues. CDR1 and CDR2 (germline): SGHNT, YENEEA. The germline V and J ends were trimmed by 1 base and 1 base, with 4 bases remaining between them. The receptor comes from a human donor with HPV-associated anogenital cancer. Sequences were derived from blood, sampled from a patient who underwent chemoradiotherapy. This chain uses TRBV11-3 with TRBJ1-1; D unresolved. CDR3 nucleotide sequence: TGTGCCAGCAGCTTAGGAGGGAACACTGAAGCTTTCTTT. It translates to CASSLGGNTEAFF.